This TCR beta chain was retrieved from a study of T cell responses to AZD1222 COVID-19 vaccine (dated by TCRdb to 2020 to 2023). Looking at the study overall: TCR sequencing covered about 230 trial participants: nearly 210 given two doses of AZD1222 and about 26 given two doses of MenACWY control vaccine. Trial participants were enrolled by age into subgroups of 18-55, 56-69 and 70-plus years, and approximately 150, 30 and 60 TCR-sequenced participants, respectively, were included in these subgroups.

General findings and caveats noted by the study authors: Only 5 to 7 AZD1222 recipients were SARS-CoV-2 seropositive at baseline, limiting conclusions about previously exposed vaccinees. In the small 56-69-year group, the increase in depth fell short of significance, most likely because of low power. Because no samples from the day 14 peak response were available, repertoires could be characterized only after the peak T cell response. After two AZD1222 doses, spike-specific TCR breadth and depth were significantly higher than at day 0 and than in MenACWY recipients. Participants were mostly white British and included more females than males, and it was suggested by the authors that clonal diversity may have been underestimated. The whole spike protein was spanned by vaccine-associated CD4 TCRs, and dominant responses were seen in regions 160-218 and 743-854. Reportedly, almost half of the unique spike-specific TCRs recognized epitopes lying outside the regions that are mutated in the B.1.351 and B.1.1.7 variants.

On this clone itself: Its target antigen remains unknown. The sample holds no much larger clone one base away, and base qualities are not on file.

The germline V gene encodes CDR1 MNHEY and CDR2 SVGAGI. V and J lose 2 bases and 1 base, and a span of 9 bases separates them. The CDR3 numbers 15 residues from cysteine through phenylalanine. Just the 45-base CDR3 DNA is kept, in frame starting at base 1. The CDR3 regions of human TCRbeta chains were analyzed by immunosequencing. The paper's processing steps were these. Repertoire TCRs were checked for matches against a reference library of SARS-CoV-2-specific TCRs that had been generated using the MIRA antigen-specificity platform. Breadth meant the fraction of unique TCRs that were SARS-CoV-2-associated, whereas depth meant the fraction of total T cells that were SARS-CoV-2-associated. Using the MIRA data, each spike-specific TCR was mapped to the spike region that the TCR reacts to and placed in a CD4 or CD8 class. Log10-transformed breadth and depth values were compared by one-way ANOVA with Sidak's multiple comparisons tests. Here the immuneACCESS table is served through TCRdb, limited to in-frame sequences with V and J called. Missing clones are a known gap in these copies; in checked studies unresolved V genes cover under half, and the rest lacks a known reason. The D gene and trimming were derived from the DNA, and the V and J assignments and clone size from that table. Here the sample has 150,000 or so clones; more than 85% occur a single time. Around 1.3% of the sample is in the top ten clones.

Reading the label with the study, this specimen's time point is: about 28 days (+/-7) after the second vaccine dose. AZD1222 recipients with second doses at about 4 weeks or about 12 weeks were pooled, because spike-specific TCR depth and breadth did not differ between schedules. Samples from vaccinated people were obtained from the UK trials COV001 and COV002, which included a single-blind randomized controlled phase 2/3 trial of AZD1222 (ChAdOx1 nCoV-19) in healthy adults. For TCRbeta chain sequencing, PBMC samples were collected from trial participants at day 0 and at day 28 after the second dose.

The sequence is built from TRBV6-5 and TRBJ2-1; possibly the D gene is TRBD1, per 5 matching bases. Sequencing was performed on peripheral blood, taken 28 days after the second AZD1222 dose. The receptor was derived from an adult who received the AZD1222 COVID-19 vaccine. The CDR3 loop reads CASSYGAVSYNEQFF. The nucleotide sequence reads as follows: TGTGCCAGCAGTTACGGGGCAGTTTCCTACAATGAGCAGTTCTTC.